The present entry profiles one T cell receptor beta chain with its context. Indicated time point: blood at routine non-recurrence follow-up after resection. Unsorted whole RNA from tumor, nontumor lung or frozen PBMC underwent sequencing. All TCR cDNA molecules were individually tagged with a unique molecular identifier. Each CDR3 protein gets one entry after TCRdb re-called the 5' RACE reads with MiXCR. Of under 150,000 distinct CDR3 sequences in the sample, under 14% were seen once. This sample was included in a study of spatial heterogeneity in lung cancer. At the level of the study: Within raw reads, each unique TCR and UMI combination appeared on average more than ten times.

CDR3 length: 18 amino acids. The germline V gene encodes CDR1 MNHNS and CDR2 SASEGT. J was trimmed by 0 bases and V by 2 bases; bases with no gene match: 9. Sequencing was performed on PBMCs, taken at follow-up. The chain couples TRBV6-1 to TRBJ2-3; 9 bases line up with TRBD2. The source is a female donor with early-stage non-small cell lung cancer. CDR3 coding DNA: TGTGCCAGCAGTGAACGGCCTAGCGGGATTGTTAGCACAGATACGCAGTATTTT. Amino acid sequence: CASSERPSGIVSTDTQYF.